A selection of T cell receptor beta chains follows, all from one sample in a study of T cells in Graves' hyperthyroidism and ophthalmopathy. TCRdb re-called the multiplex PCR reads with MiXCR, one entry per CDR3 protein. The sample includes around 660,000 distinct CDR3 sequences, 45% of them seen just once. Sequenced input: peripheral blood or thyroid tissue (not recorded which). These receptors were taken from an adult man with Graves' disease, either hyperthyroidism or ophthalmopathy (not recorded which). Both conserved end residues are part of each CDR3. The order of the fields is V gene, D gene, J gene, clone size, CDR3 DNA, CDR3 protein. The D gene is left open where the match is weak. Expanded clones get a size class; other rows say once, few or many, or leave the size out.

V: TRBV10-3
D: TRBD1
J: TRBJ2-7
size: once
DNA: TGTGCCATCAGTGTCGTGGTGGGACAGGGGGCCTACGAGCAGTACTTC
CDR3: CAISVVVGQGAYEQYF

V: TRBV7-9
D: TRBD1
J: TRBJ2-7
size: few
DNA: TGTGCCAGCAGCTTACCCGGGACAGACCCCTACGAGCAGTACTTC
CDR3: CASSLPGTDPYEQYF

V: TRBV19
D: .
J: TRBJ1-1
size: many
DNA: TGTGCCAGCAGTCGGACGGCGAACACTGAAGCTTTCTTT
CDR3: CASSRTANTEAFF

V: TRBV6-5
D: TRBD1
J: TRBJ1-6
size: few
DNA: TGTGCCAGCAGACCCCGGGACAGGGGGTCCCCCCTCCACTTT
CDR3: CASRPRDRGSPLHF

V: TRBV7-2
D: .
J: TRBJ1-2
size: many
DNA: TGTGCCAGCAGCTTAGTAGGCGGGCGGGGTGATGGCTACACCTTC
CDR3: CASSLVGGRGDGYTF

V: TRBV2
D: .
J: TRBJ1-1
size: many
DNA: TGTGCCAGCAGTGGACAGCCGAACACTGAAGCTTTCTTT
CDR3: CASSGQPNTEAFF

V: TRBV28
D: TRBD1
J: TRBJ2-7
size: .
DNA: TGTGCCAGCAGTTCAACCGGGACAGGGGGCAACGAGCAGTACTTC
CDR3: CASSSTGTGGNEQYF

V: TRBV25-1
D: TRBD1
J: TRBJ2-7
size: .
DNA: TGTGCCAGCTCCGGACAGGGCAAGTCCTACGAGCAGTACTTC
CDR3: CASSGQGKSYEQYF

V: TRBV29-1
D: .
J: TRBJ1-2
size: .
DNA: TGCAGCTTAGGCAGGGTCGGCTACACCTTC
CDR3: CSLGRVGYTF

V: TRBV20-1
D: .
J: TRBJ2-7
size: many
DNA: TGCAGTGCTAGTCGGTGGAACGAGCAGTACTTC
CDR3: CSASRWNEQYF

V: TRBV12-3/TRBV12-4
D: .
J: TRBJ1-1
size: .
DNA: TGTGCCAGCAGTACCGACGGGTACACTGGAGCTTTCTTT
CDR3: CASSTDGYTGAFF

V: TRBV7-2
D: .
J: TRBJ2-5
size: .
DNA: TGTGCCAGCAGCTTAGGGGTCGCCCTGTACCAAGAGACCCAGTACTTC
CDR3: CASSLGVALYQETQYF

V: TRBV2
D: .
J: TRBJ2-7
size: .
DNA: TGTGCCAGCAGCAACCTCTCCTACGAGCAGTACTTC
CDR3: CASSNLSYEQYF

V: TRBV7-8
D: .
J: TRBJ2-7
size: few
DNA: TGTGCCAGCAGCCAAGATGTGTGGGGGGCCGAGCAGTACTTC
CDR3: CASSQDVWGAEQYF

V: TRBV7-9
D: .
J: TRBJ2-5
size: many
DNA: TGTGCCAGCGGGCAGGGGCAAGAGACCCAGTACTTC
CDR3: CASGQGQETQYF

V: TRBV2
D: TRBD1
J: TRBJ1-4
size: .
DNA: TGTGCCAGCAGTGGGACAGGTGGAAGGGACGAAAAACTGTTTTTT
CDR3: CASSGTGGRDEKLFF

V: TRBV29-1
D: TRBD2
J: TRBJ2-7
size: many
DNA: TGCAGCGTTGGGACTAGCGGGCCCTACGAGCAGTACTTC
CDR3: CSVGTSGPYEQYF

V: TRBV2
D: .
J: TRBJ2-5
size: few
DNA: TGTGCCAGCAGCTCCCGGATCCCACAGACCCAGTACTTC
CDR3: CASSSRIPQTQYF

V: TRBV7-8
D: TRBD1
J: TRBJ1-1
size: .
DNA: TGTGCCAGCAGTTACCGACAGGGGATGAACACTGAAGCTTTCTTT
CDR3: CASSYRQGMNTEAFF

V: TRBV7-8
D: TRBD1
J: TRBJ2-5
size: .
DNA: TGTGCCAGCAGCTTCGGGGACAGGGGTTTTCGGGAGACCCAGTACTTC
CDR3: CASSFGDRGFRETQYF

V: TRBV29-1
D: .
J: TRBJ1-1
size: few
DNA: TGCAGCTTGATTACAGGGACTGAATCTTTCTTT
CDR3: CSLITGTESFF

V: TRBV2
D: .
J: TRBJ2-7
size: .
DNA: TGTGCCAGCCGGACCAACTACGAGCAGTACTTC
CDR3: CASRTNYEQYF

V: TRBV29-1
D: .
J: TRBJ1-3
size: .
DNA: TGCAGCGTTGAAAAGGCGGACAGACTCTCTGGAAGCACCATATATTTT
CDR3: CSVEKADRLSGSTIYF

V: TRBV29-1
D: .
J: TRBJ1-1
size: .
DNA: TGCAGCGTTGTAGGGGCAGGCACTGAAGCTTTCTTT
CDR3: CSVVGAGTEAFF

V: TRBV20-1
D: TRBD2
J: TRBJ2-5
size: few
DNA: TGCAGTGCTAGAGAGGCGGGACTAGTATACCAAGAGACCCAGTACTTC
CDR3: CSAREAGLVYQETQYF

V: TRBV10-2
D: .
J: TRBJ1-4
size: .
DNA: TGCGCCAGCAGTAAGGAGGCCTCGAGGGGTGAAAAACTGTTTTTT
CDR3: CASSKEASRGEKLFF

V: TRBV20-1
D: .
J: TRBJ1-4
size: .
DNA: TGCAGTGCTTCGACCGTTAATGAAAAACTGTTTTTT
CDR3: CSASTVNEKLFF

V: TRBV20-1
D: TRBD2
J: TRBJ2-5
size: many
DNA: TGCAGTGCTGGACTAGCGGGAGGAAGGCAAGAGACCCAGTACTTC
CDR3: CSAGLAGGRQETQYF

V: TRBV11-1
D: TRBD1
J: TRBJ1-2
size: .
DNA: TGTGCCAGCAGCGTCCAGGACAGGGGGGGTGGCTACACCTTC
CDR3: CASSVQDRGGGYTF

V: TRBV10-3
D: .
J: TRBJ1-5
size: .
DNA: TGTGCCATCAGTGAACGGGGGCCCCAGCATTTT
CDR3: CAISERGPQHF

V: TRBV20-1
D: TRBD1
J: TRBJ1-2
size: few
DNA: TGCAGTGCTAATCCGGGACAGGGGGCGCAAATCTATGGCTACACCTTC
CDR3: CSANPGQGAQIYGYTF

V: TRBV10-3
D: TRBD1
J: TRBJ1-6
size: .
DNA: TGTGCCCCCGCCAGCAGCTTCCAGGGGGTGGATTCACCCCTCCACTTT
CDR3: CAPASSFQGVDSPLHF

V: TRBV10-2
D: .
J: TRBJ1-5
size: .
DNA: TGTGCCAGCAGCCAAGGTACAGGGCGGGTTGTTGGTCAGCCCCAGCATTTT
CDR3: CASSQGTGRVVGQPQHF

V: TRBV5-1
D: .
J: TRBJ1-1
size: few
DNA: TGCGCCAGCAGAGGGCTGGCTGGGACTGAAGCTTTCTTT
CDR3: CASRGLAGTEAFF

V: TRBV9
D: .
J: TRBJ1-1
size: few
DNA: TGTGCCAGCAGCCCCCAGGGTGAAGGAGGAGCTTTCTTT
CDR3: CASSPQGEGGAFF

V: TRBV6-5
D: TRBD1
J: TRBJ1-1
size: .
DNA: TGTGCCAGCAGGAAGGGGACAGTCCCCACTGAAGCTTTCTTT
CDR3: CASRKGTVPTEAFF

V: TRBV6-1
D: .
J: TRBJ2-7
size: .
DNA: TGTGCCAGCAGCCAAGTGGTCCGGGGCCACGAGCAGTACTTC
CDR3: CASSQVVRGHEQYF

V: TRBV10-1
D: TRBD1
J: TRBJ2-7
size: many
DNA: TGCGCCAGCAGCTCCGGGACAGGGCGCGAGCAGTACTTC
CDR3: CASSSGTGREQYF

V: TRBV10-3
D: .
J: TRBJ1-1
size: many
DNA: TGTGCCACCGCACCCATGAACACTGAAGCTTTCTTT
CDR3: CATAPMNTEAFF

V: TRBV15
D: .
J: TRBJ1-6
size: .
DNA: TGTGCCAGCAGTTTAACACTCCAGTCCTATAATTCACCCCTCCACTTT
CDR3: CASSLTLQSYNSPLHF

V: TRBV7-2
D: .
J: TRBJ2-7
size: .
DNA: TGTGCCAGCAGCTTAGAATGGACAGAATCCTACGAGCAGTACTTC
CDR3: CASSLEWTESYEQYF

V: TRBV11-2
D: .
J: TRBJ2-7
size: many
DNA: TGTGCCAGCAGCTTAGACGTAGGATACGAGCAGTACTTC
CDR3: CASSLDVGYEQYF

V: TRBV19
D: .
J: TRBJ1-1
size: many
DNA: TGTGCCAGTAGTATGGACGCAGTTAACACTGAAGCTTTCTTT
CDR3: CASSMDAVNTEAFF

V: TRBV2
D: .
J: TRBJ2-5
size: .
DNA: TGTGCCAGCAGCAAAATCCGTGGGGGATCGGAGACCCAGTACTTC
CDR3: CASSKIRGGSETQYF